The rows below give T cell receptor beta chains drawn from one sample of a study of metastatic and nonmetastatic thyroid tumors. TCRdb used MiXCR to call clones anew from the PCR reads. Altogether 10,000 or so clones are present, approximately 29% being singletons, with the ten largest covering around 16%. Sequenced material: tumor tissue. Receptor source: a female donor with papillary thyroid cancer or a benign thyroid nodule (not recorded which). Some clones in this sample may be carry-over from other donors' samples. CDR3s include the opening cysteine and the closing phenylalanine or tryptophan. D genes are given only for firm matches. Size tells how often a clone was seen (once, few, many) or the class of an expanded clone, and some rows leave it out.

d_gene	len	v_gene	j_gene	abundance	CDR3aa	CDR3nt
.	16	TRBV7-2	TRBJ1-5	medium-sized	CASSPHGRAGNQPQHF	TGTGCCAGCAGCCCCCATGGGAGGGCCGGCAATCAGCCCCAGCATTTT
TRBD1	16	TRBV5-1	TRBJ2-2	medium-sized	CASSFSRDRGFGELFF	TGCGCCAGCAGCTTCAGCCGGGACAGGGGGTTCGGGGAGCTGTTTTTT
.	17	TRBV6-1	TRBJ1-2	few	CASSDQGARASNYGYTF	TGTGCCAGCAGCGACCAGGGCGCCCGGGCCAGCAACTATGGCTACACCTTC
TRBD2	19	TRBV4-2	TRBJ2-2	many	CASSQILLAGGLDTGELFF	TGTGCCAGCAGCCAAATCCTACTAGCGGGGGGGCTGGACACCGGGGAGCTGTTTTTT
TRBD2	17	TRBV20-1	TRBJ2-1	.	CSARASASGHSYNEQFF	TGCAGTGCTAGGGCCTCGGCTAGCGGACATTCCTACAATGAGCAGTTCTTC
.	13	TRBV30	TRBJ2-7	.	CAWSGYRADEQYF	TGTGCCTGGTCCGGATACAGGGCCGACGAGCAGTACTTC
.	14	TRBV6-1	TRBJ1-5	.	CASSRGYSNQPQHF	TGTGCCAGCAGTCGGGGCTATAGCAATCAGCCCCAGCATTTT
.	13	TRBV6-2/TRBV6-3	TRBJ1-2	.	CASSYVQSYGYTF	TGTGCCAGCAGTTACGTACAGAGCTATGGCTACACCTTC
.	13	TRBV27	TRBJ1-6	few	CASSYVVRSPLHF	TGTGCCAGCAGTTACGTCGTAAGGTCACCCCTCCACTTT
.	14	TRBV7-3	TRBJ2-1	medium-sized	CASSPGDSYNEQFF	TGTGCCAGCAGCCCCGGGGACTCCTACAATGAGCAGTTCTTC
TRBD2	18	TRBV7-2	TRBJ2-2	medium-sized	CASSLALAGGLTPEELFF	TGTGCCAGCAGCTTAGCCCTAGCGGGGGGCCTAACACCGGAGGAGCTGTTTTTT
.	12	TRBV3-1	TRBJ2-7	.	CASSPQGGEQYF	TGTGCCAGCAGCCCACAGGGTGGTGAGCAGTACTTC
.	16	TRBV6-1	TRBJ1-1	.	CASRPPEGGTNTEAFF	TGTGCCAGCAGGCCTCCGGAGGGAGGGACTAACACTGAAGCTTTCTTT
.	13	TRBV27	TRBJ2-7	few	CASSLFEKYEQYF	TGTGCCAGCAGTTTGTTTGAAAAATACGAGCAGTACTTC
.	15	TRBV27	TRBJ1-1	medium-sized	CASSFTLTPAGSVFF	TGTGCCAGCAGTTTCACACTGACTCCCGCAGGGAGTGTTTTCTTT
TRBD2	16	TRBV20-1	TRBJ2-3	.	CSAGLAGGGSTDTQYF	TGCAGTGCAGGACTAGCGGGAGGGGGAAGCACAGATACGCAGTATTTT
TRBD2	17	TRBV11-2	TRBJ2-7	.	CASSRYWTSGGAGEQYF	TGTGCCAGCAGCCGTTATTGGACTAGCGGGGGGGCAGGAGAGCAGTACTTC
.	15	TRBV24-1	TRBJ1-1	medium-sized	CATSEGSAGRTEAFF	TGTGCCACCAGTGAGGGCTCGGCAGGGAGGACTGAAGCTTTCTTT
.	11	TRBV12-5	TRBJ2-1	.	CASGRLHEQFF	TGTGCTAGTGGAAGATTACATGAGCAGTTCTTC
.	12	TRBV30	TRBJ2-7	.	CACHKTGDEQYF	TGTGCCTGCCACAAGACAGGAGACGAGCAGTACTTC
.	15	TRBV19	TRBJ1-2	.	CASSPLGGGQDGYTF	TGTGCCAGTAGTCCGCTTGGTGGGGGCCAAGATGGCTACACCTTC
TRBD2	18	TRBV6-1	TRBJ2-1	few	CASSEGLLAGTTYNEQFF	TGTGCCAGCAGTGAAGGTCTCCTAGCGGGTACTACCTACAATGAGCAGTTCTTC
TRBD2	15	TRBV5-6	TRBJ2-2	many	CASSWGGGRTGELFF	TGTGCCAGCAGCTGGGGCGGGGGGCGGACCGGGGAGCTGTTTTTT
TRBD1	14	TRBV5-4	TRBJ2-3	.	CASSGDRGVDTQYF	TGTGCCAGCAGCGGGGACAGGGGGGTGGATACGCAGTATTTT
TRBD1	15	TRBV7-3	TRBJ2-3	.	CASSLTPGQGDTQYF	TGTGCCAGCAGCTTGACTCCGGGACAGGGGGATACGCAGTATTTT
TRBD2	16	TRBV20-1	TRBJ2-2	medium-sized	CSARVAGGPHTGELFF	TGCAGTGCTAGGGTAGCGGGAGGGCCCCACACCGGGGAGCTGTTTTTT
.	16	TRBV6-2/TRBV6-3	TRBJ2-3	few	CASSVLASASTDTQYF	TGTGCCAGCAGCGTTTTGGCTAGCGCTAGCACAGATACGCAGTATTTT
.	17	TRBV27	TRBJ1-1	medium-sized	CASSLTPGAPLNTEAFF	TGTGCCAGCAGTCTCACCCCGGGGGCCCCCCTGAACACTGAAGCTTTCTTT
.	15	TRBV3-1	TRBJ2-5	.	CASSPTRTSRETQYF	TGTGCCAGCAGCCCCACCCGTACTAGCCGGGAGACCCAGTACTTC
.	11	TRBV6-1	TRBJ2-7	.	CASSESYEQYF	TGTGCCAGCAGCGAGTCCTACGAGCAGTACTTC
.	15	TRBV6-5	TRBJ2-7	.	CASSPLDSNSYEQYF	TGTGCCAGCAGTCCACTAGACAGTAACTCCTACGAGCAGTACTTC
TRBD2	18	TRBV7-8	TRBJ2-7	medium-sized	CASSQRTSGGLSSYEQYF	TGTGCCAGCAGCCAGAGGACTAGCGGGGGGCTGAGCTCCTACGAGCAGTACTTC
TRBD1	13	TRBV19	TRBJ1-1	.	CASYTQGMTEAFF	TGTGCCAGTTACACACAGGGGATGACTGAAGCTTTCTTT
.	11	TRBV28	TRBJ2-1	few	CASRTGNEQFF	TGTGCCAGCAGGACTGGAAATGAGCAGTTCTTC
.	16	TRBV25-1	TRBJ1-4	many	CASSFLFGAGSEKLFF	TGTGCCAGCAGTTTCCTCTTTGGAGCAGGGTCAGAAAAACTGTTTTTT
.	16	TRBV25-1	TRBJ2-7	few	CASRGYGTSKSYEQYF	TGTGCCAGCAGGGGCTACGGGACTTCCAAATCCTACGAGCAGTACTTC
.	13	TRBV28	TRBJ2-1	.	CASSLAWVDEQFF	TGTGCCAGCAGTCTCGCTTGGGTGGATGAGCAGTTCTTC
.	15	TRBV6-1	TRBJ1-2	medium-sized	CASKILGAADYGYTF	TGTGCCAGCAAGATACTAGGGGCGGCAGACTATGGCTACACCTTC
.	15	TRBV9	TRBJ1-1	many	CASSVGSGRVTEAFF	TGTGCCAGCAGCGTAGGGTCAGGGCGAGTCACTGAAGCTTTCTTT
TRBD2	13	TRBV20-1	TRBJ2-7	.	CSATGLAGYEQYF	TGCAGTGCTACAGGACTAGCGGGTTACGAGCAGTACTTC
.	14	TRBV3-1	TRBJ1-1	.	CASSLQGGGTEAFF	TGTGCCAGCAGCCTCCAGGGAGGGGGCACTGAAGCTTTCTTT
TRBD2	15	TRBV11-3	TRBJ2-7	.	CASRQSGTTNGQQYF	TGTGCCAGCAGGCAATCCGGGACTACAAATGGGCAGCAGTACTTC
TRBD1	14	TRBV20-1	TRBJ2-7	.	CSATGQGKSYEQYF	TGCAGTGCAACGGGACAGGGGAAATCCTACGAGCAGTACTTC
.	14	TRBV18	TRBJ2-3	many	CASSPGVSTDTQYF	TGTGCCAGCTCACCTGGAGTTAGCACAGATACGCAGTATTTT
.	14	TRBV12-3/TRBV12-4	TRBJ1-4	once	CASSLSGANEKLFF	TGCGCCAGCAGCTTAAGTGGGGCTAATGAAAAACTGTTTTTT
.	13	TRBV10-2	TRBJ1-2	many	CASSVQGLVGYTF	TGCGCCAGCAGTGTTCAGGGGCTGGTTGGCTACACCTTC
TRBD1	15	TRBV4-1	TRBJ1-2	.	CASSQRQGESYGYTF	TGCGCCAGCAGCCAAAGACAGGGGGAAAGCTATGGCTACACCTTC